One and the same sample provided the 22 T cell receptor beta chains below, sequenced in a study of shared clonotypes between healthy human individuals. TCRdb's copy holds only in-frame clones and misses some; the assay was immunoSEQ multiplex PCR. The data contain fewer than 2.5 million clones, over 85% of them singletons. Sequenced sample: naive CD4+ T cells from PBMCs. Subset indicated: CD45RA+ positively selected. These receptors all come from a man between 18 and 35 years old in good health. Some clones in this sample may be carry-over from other donors' samples.

V is TRBV5-1 and J is TRBJ2-3; 9 positions agree with TRBD1. V was pared by 3 bases and J by 4 bases, with 12 bases of the junction left unmatched. CDR1 is SGHRS, CDR2 YFSETQ, per germline. CDR3 length: 17 amino acids. The CDR3 DNA is TGCGCCAGCAGCTGGGCCCCGGGACAGGGAGGCTCAGATACGCAGTATTTT. Its protein product is CASSWAPGQGGSDTQYF.

This clone was observed once. This rearrangement joins TRBV5-5 to TRBJ2-1; no firm D call. This CDR3 contains 16 residues. The germline V gene encodes CDR1 SGHKS and CDR2 YYEKEE (reference sequence). V was trimmed by 0 bases and J by 4 bases, leaving 14 bases between them. CDR3 region: CASSLGSGSLYNEQFF. In DNA form, the CDR3 reads TGTGCCAGCAGCTTGGGCAGTGGTTCCTTATACAATGAGCAGTTCTTC.

With respect to this clone: The identical CDR3 is also encoded by other nucleotide sequences in the sample. The chain has TRBV5-4 and TRBJ2-3; 10 bases line up with TRBD1. The CDR3 loop spans 14 amino acids. V shed 4 bases, J shed 5 bases, and the junction held 4 bases outside the gene matches. Germline lookup yields CDR1 SGHNT and CDR2 YYREEE (reference sequence). The CDR3 region has the DNA TGTGCCAGCAGCCCCGGGACAGGGGAAGATACGCAGTATTTT. Translation gives CASSPGTGEDTQYF.

This clone was counted once. V usage is TRBV11-2 and J usage is TRBJ1-3; 8 bases match TRBD1. The CDR3 is 17 residues long. Germline-derived CDR1 and CDR2 are SGHAT and FQNNGV. With 5 bases clipped from V and 0 bases from J, the junction kept 9 bases outside the gene matches. This chain's CDR3 is CASSPRTGINSGNTIYF. The CDR3, as DNA: TGTGCCAGCAGCCCCCGGACAGGGATCAACTCTGGAAACACCATATATTTT.

This clone has just a few counts. The genes are TRBV10-1 and TRBJ1-1; D is unclear. Germline V CDR1 and CDR2: WNHNN, SYGVQD (reference sequence). V was shortened by 6 bases and J by 3 bases, with 11 bases between the two germline ends. There are 13 residues in the CDR3. The CDR3 nucleotides read TGCGCCAGCAGCCGGGGTGGGGACACTGAAGCTTTCTTT. Translation: CASSRGGDTEAFF.

V gene TRBV5-1 combines with J gene TRBJ1-2; D uncertain. This CDR3 spans 14 amino acids. The V gene lost 0 bases and the J gene lost 8 bases, with 14 bases spanning the gap. Germline V gene data show CDR1 as SGHRS and CDR2 as YFSETQ. The CDR3 DNA is TGCGCCAGCAGCTTGGATTGGGGTTTTGAGGGCTACACCTTC. Its translation: CASSLDWGFEGYTF.

This sequence joins TRBV7-2 and TRBJ1-5, with 8 bases lining up with TRBD1. Germline V gene sequence: CDR1 SGHTA, CDR2 FQGNSA. V dropped 1 base and J dropped 7; count of bases not matched to a gene: 6. The CDR3 extends over 15 amino acids. CDR3 DNA: TGTGCCAGCAGCTTAGTTGGACAGGGCAGCCAGCCCCAGCATTTT. As protein: CASSLVGQGSQPQHF.

In regard to this clone: The sample has other DNA sequences that encode this CDR3 too. This sequence joins TRBV30 and TRBJ1-2, with no clear D. The CDR3 has 11 residues. V shed 0 bases and J shed 7 bases, with 6 bases lying between them. Germline V CDR1 and CDR2: GTSNPN, SVGIG (reference sequence). The CDR3 spells CAWSVGSGYTF. DNA of the CDR3: TGTGCCTGGAGTGTGGGATCTGGCTACACCTTC.

Of note for this clone: Other DNA sequences within the sample encode an identical CDR3. V and J are TRBV5-1 and TRBJ2-1, with D maybe TRBD1 (5 bases). The CDR3 has 15 residues. The germline V gene has CDR1 SGHRS and CDR2 YFSETQ. The V gene lost 4 bases and the J gene lost 1 base, with 12 bases spanning the gap. The CDR3 nucleotides are TGCGCCAGCAGCCTAACAGGAACGTCCTACAATGAGCAGTTCTTC. It encodes CASSLTGTSYNEQFF.

The V and J genes are TRBV7-8 and TRBJ2-7; the match to TRBD2 covers 9 bases. Germline V lookup: CDR1 SGHVS, CDR2 FQNEAQ. The CDR3 is 18 residues long. Trimming cost V 4 bases and J 0 bases; bases outside gene matches: 13. In DNA form, the CDR3 reads TGTGCCAGCAGCTCCCTCCCTAGCGGGACCCTGAGCTCCTACGAGCAGTACTTC. Protein product: CASSSLPSGTLSSYEQYF.

The genes are TRBV10-3 and TRBJ2-7, with 8 bases matching TRBD1. V lost 3 bases to trimming and J lost 2 bases; unmatched junction nucleotides: 3. This CDR3 comprises 14 residues. CDR1 is ENHRY and CDR2 is SYGVKD in the germline V gene. The CDR3 DNA sequence: TGTGCCATCAGTGACCCGACAGGGGCCTACGAGCAGTACTTC. Amino acids: CAISDPTGAYEQYF.

The chain couples TRBV7-6 to TRBJ2-1; 7 bases match TRBD1. The V segment lost 4 bases and the J segment 2 bases; nucleotides outside the gene matches: 5. The CDR3 length is 15 residues. CDR1 is SGHVS, CDR2 FNYEAQ, per germline. The CDR3 protein is CASSSDRETYNEQFF. CDR3 DNA: TGTGCCAGCAGCTCAGACAGGGAAACCTACAATGAGCAGTTCTTC. The whole variable domain, filled in from reference TRBV7-6 and TRBJ2-1, reads GAGVSQSPRYKVTKRGQDVALRCDPISGHVSLYWYRQALGQGPEFLTYFNYEAQQDKSGLPNDRFSAERPEGSISTLTIQRTEQRDSAMYRCASSSDRETYNEQFFGPGTRLTVL.

This chain uses TRBV29-1 with TRBJ2-7; the D gene is possibly TRBD1 (6 bases). CDR3 length: 12 amino acids. Trimming removed 5 bases from V and 2 bases from J, with 10 bases in between. Germline CDR1 reads SQVTM; CDR2 reads ANQGSEA. CDR3 DNA sequence: TGCAGCGTTCAGGGGCCCGCCTACGAGCAGTACTTC. Amino acids: CSVQGPAYEQYF.

The chain uses TRBV5-1 and TRBJ2-3; D could derive from TRBD1 or TRBD2 (5 bases each). Germline CDR1 is SGHRS and CDR2 is YFSETQ. The V end was cut by 1 base, the J end by 0 bases, with 15 bases between. The CDR3 totals 17 residues. The CDR3 sequence: CASSLSIGDLSTDTQYF. DNA of the CDR3: TGCGCCAGCAGCTTGTCGATTGGGGACCTAAGCACAGATACGCAGTATTTT.

This chain connects TRBV14 to TRBJ1-2, with D unclear. CDR3 length: 16 residues. The germline CDR1 and CDR2 sequences are SGHDN and FVKESK. V lost 2 bases and J 4 bases, leaving 17 bases between the germline ends. CDR3 bases: TGTGCCAGCAGCCAACTAACCTGGGCGGACTCCTATGGCTACACCTTC. Protein sequence: CASSQLTWADSYGYTF.

J is TRBJ2-2 and V is TRBV4-3; D is ambiguous. CDR3 length: 16 residues. CDR1 and CDR2 from the germline V gene are LGHNA and YSLEER. V lost 4 bases, J lost 0 bases, and 12 bases lay in between. This chain's CDR3 is CASSRNYYANTGELFF. DNA of the CDR3: TGCGCCAGCAGCCGCAACTACTACGCGAACACCGGGGAGCTGTTTTTT.

The chain couples TRBV29-1 to TRBJ2-6, with D uncertain. Germline assignment: CDR1 SQVTM and CDR2 ANQGSEA. Trimming cost V 7 bases and J 0 bases, with 10 bases left between them. This CDR3 is 14 amino acids long. For the CDR3, the DNA is TGCAGCGCCGCTCAGAGCTCTGGGGCCAACGTCCTGACTTTC. It translates to CSAAQSSGANVLTF.

The rearrangement joins TRBV15 to TRBJ2-3, with TRBD2 matching over 14 bases. The CDR3 is 16 amino acids. V lost 5 bases and J lost 4; bases outside the gene matches: 5. CDR1 LNHNV and CDR2 YYDKDF come from the germline V gene (reference sequence). Written as DNA, the CDR3 is TGTGCCACCAGCTCACGACTAGCGGGAGGGTCAGATACGCAGTATTTT. This gives the protein CATSSRLAGGSDTQYF.

The chain joins TRBV30 to TRBJ1-2; unclear D gene. Germline-derived CDR1 and CDR2 are GTSNPN and SVGIG (reference sequence). V lost 0 bases and J lost 3, with 11 bases in between. CDR3 length: 14 amino acids. This CDR3 is CAWSVELFYYGYTF. In nucleotides, the CDR3 is TGTGCCTGGAGTGTAGAGCTCTTCTACTATGGCTACACCTTC.

This chain uses TRBV28 with TRBJ2-5; 8 nucleotides align to TRBD2. The germline gives CDR1 MDHEN, CDR2 SYDVKM. V was pared by 5 bases and J by 0 bases, with 14 bases of the junction left unmatched. The CDR3 has 18 amino acids. The CDR3 coding sequence is TGTGCCAGCAGTCCTAGAAACCCCGGGACTAGGGACCAAGAGACCCAGTACTTC. This encodes CASSPRNPGTRDQETQYF. The full variable domain, with the rest looked up from reference TRBV28 and TRBJ2-5, is DVKVTQSSRYLVKRTGEKVFLECVQDMDHENMFWYRQDPGLGLRLIYFSYDVKMKEKGDIPEGYSVSREKKERFSLILESASTNQTSMYLCASSPRNPGTRDQETQYFGPGTRLLVL.

The chain uses TRBV15 and TRBJ1-5; the match to TRBD1 covers 9 bases. Germline loops: CDR1 LNHNV, CDR2 YYDKDF (reference sequence). This CDR3 is 13 amino acids long. V shed 8 bases and J 6 bases; nucleotides not matched to a gene: 5. CDR3 sequence: CATSDRGGQPQHF. DNA of the CDR3: TGTGCCACCTCGGACAGGGGAGGTCAGCCCCAGCATTTT. Filled out from reference TRBV15 and TRBJ1-5, the complete variable domain reads DAMVIQNPRYQVTQFGKPVTLSCSQTLNHNVMYWYQQKSSQAPKLLFHYYDKDFNNEADTPDNFQSRRPNTSFCFLDIRSPGLGDTAMYLCATSDRGGQPQHFGDGTRLSIL.

About this clone itself: Other DNA sequences in the sample encode the same CDR3. V gene TRBV18 combines with J gene TRBJ2-3; 9 nucleotides align to TRBD2. Losses at the gene ends were 6 bases for V and 3 bases for J; bases not matched to a gene: 7. Germline CDR1 KGHSH, CDR2 LQKENI. CDR3 length: 15 amino acids. The chain's CDR3 is CASSPVAGATDTQYF. The DNA for the CDR3 is TGTGCCAGCTCCCCGGTAGCGGGAGCAACAGATACGCAGTATTTT.